This TCR beta chain stems from a study of early T cells in non-severe SARS-CoV-2 infection. Study-wide context: Sequencing used unsorted whole-blood bulk RNA, so chains lack pairing.

The CDR3 runs 14 residues. Germline assignment: CDR1 DFQATT and CDR2 SNEGSKA (reference sequence). V lost 0 bases and J 4 bases, leaving 11 bases between the germline ends. Individual cDNA molecules carried attached unique molecular identifiers. TCRdb independently ran MiXCR on the 5' RACE reads; one entry per CDR3 protein. The sample shows 95,000 to 150,000 distinct CDR3 sequences, about 16% of them seen only once. As concerns this clonotype: Its matching antigen is unknown.

Study-level points and caveats: Matching against VDJdb likely underestimated virus-specific expansions, favoring anti-spike CD8.

The sequenced material came from whole blood. This TCR was sampled from an adult who was a healthcare worker with PCR-confirmed SARS-CoV-2 infection or an uninfected control (not recorded which). This chain uses TRBV20-1 with TRBJ2-3; D is undetermined. This chain's CDR3 is CSARDLRTPDTQYF. DNA for the CDR3: TGCAGTGCTAGAGATCTCAGGACCCCAGATACGCAGTATTTT.